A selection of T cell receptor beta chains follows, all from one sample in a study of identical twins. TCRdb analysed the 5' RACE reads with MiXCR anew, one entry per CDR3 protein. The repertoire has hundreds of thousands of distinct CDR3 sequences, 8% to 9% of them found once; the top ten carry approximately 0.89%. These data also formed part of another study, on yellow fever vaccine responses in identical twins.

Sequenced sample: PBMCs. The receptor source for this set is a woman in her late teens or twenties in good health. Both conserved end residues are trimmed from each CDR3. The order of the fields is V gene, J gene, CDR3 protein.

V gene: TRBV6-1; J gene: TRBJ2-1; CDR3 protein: ATTGLGRNEQF
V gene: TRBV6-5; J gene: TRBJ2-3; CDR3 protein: ASSYVMFGEPVDTQY
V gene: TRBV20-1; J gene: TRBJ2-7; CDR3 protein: SARDVKTNYEQY
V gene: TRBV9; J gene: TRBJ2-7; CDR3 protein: ASSARGRDEQY
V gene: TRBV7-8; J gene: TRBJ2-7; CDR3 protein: ASSLLFEGEQY
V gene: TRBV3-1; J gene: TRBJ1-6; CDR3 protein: ASSPGGSALH
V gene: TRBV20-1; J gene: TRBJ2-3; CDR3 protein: SARDIEGGADTDTQY
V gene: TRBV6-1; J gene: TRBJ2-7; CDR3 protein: ASSPTGGGEPYEQY
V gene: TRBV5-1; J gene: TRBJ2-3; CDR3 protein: ASSLGTSVTDTQY
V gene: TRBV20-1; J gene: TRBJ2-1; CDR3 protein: SARESRGASYNEQF
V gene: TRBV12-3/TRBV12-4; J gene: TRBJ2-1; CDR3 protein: ASSGTSSYNEQF
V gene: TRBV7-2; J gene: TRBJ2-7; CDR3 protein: ASSLSHGYEQY
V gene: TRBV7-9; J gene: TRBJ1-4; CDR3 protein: ASSLRISGPNEKLF
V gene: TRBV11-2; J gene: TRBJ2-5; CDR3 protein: ASSPVAGGRVGQETQY
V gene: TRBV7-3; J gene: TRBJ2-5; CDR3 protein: ASARSFQETQY
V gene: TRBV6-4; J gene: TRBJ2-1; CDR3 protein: ASTETSSYNEQF
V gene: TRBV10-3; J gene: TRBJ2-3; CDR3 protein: AINPRAGGPTDTQY
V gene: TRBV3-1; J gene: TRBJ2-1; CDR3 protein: ASSQTQTLPGAGEQF
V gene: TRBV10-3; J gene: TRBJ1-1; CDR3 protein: AISDEGYSVEAF
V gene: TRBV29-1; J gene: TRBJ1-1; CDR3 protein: SARGQGRDTEAF
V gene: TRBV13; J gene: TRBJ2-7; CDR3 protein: ASSHSGRADEQY
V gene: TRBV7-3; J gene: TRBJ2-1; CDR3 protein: ASTRRPGRTSGGNNEQF
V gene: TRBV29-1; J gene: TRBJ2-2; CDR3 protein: SVGTAGTGELF
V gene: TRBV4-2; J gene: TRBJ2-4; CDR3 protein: ASSQENPSGIAKNIQY
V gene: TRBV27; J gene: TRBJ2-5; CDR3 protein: ASSLSARDPGETQY
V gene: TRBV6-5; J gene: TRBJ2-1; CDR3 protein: ASSYPRSGDNEQF
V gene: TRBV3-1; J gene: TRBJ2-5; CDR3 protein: ASSQDGLAMKTQY
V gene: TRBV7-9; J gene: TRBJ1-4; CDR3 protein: ASTPGGGEKLF
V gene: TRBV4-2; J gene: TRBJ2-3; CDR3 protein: ASSQVAGVVDTQY
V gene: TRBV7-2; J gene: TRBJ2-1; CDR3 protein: ASSTKWGDRRF
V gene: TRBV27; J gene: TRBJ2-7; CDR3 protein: ASRHRETYEQY
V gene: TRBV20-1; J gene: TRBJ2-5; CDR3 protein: SAVTGGERETQY
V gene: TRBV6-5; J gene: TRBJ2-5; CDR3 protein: ASTKRGETQY